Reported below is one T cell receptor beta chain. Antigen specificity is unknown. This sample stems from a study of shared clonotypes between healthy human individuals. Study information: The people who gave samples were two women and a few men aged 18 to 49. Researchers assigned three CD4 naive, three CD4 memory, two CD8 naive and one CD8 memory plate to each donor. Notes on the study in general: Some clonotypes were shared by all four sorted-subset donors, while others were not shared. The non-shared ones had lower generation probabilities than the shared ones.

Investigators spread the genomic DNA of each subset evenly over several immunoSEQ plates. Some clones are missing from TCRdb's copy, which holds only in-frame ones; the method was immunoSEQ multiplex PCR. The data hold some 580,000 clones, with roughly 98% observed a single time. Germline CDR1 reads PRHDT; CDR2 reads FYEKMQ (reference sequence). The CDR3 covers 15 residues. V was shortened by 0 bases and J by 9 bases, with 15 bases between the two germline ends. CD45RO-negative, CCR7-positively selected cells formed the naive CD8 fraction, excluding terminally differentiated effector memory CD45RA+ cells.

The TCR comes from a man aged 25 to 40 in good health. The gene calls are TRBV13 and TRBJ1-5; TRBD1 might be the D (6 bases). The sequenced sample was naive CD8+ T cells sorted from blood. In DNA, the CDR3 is TGTGCCAGCAGCTTAGGTCGAGAGGGGGGCCGGCCCCAGCATTTT. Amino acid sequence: CASSLGREGGRPQHF.